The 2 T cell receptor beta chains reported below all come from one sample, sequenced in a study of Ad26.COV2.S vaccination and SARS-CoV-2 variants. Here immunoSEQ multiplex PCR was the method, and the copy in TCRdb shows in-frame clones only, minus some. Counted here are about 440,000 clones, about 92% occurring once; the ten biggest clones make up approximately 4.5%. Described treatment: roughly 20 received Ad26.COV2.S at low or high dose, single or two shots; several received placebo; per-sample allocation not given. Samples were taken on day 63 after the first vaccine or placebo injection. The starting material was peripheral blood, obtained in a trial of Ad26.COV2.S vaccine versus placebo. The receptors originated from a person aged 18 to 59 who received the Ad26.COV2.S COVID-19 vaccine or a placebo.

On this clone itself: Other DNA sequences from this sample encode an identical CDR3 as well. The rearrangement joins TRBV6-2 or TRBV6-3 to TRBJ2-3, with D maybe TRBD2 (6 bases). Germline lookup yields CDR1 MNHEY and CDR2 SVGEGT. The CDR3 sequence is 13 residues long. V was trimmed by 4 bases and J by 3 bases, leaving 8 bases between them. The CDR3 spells CASSFGGTDTQYF. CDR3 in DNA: TGTGCCAGCAGTTTTGGAGGGACAGATACGCAGTATTTT.

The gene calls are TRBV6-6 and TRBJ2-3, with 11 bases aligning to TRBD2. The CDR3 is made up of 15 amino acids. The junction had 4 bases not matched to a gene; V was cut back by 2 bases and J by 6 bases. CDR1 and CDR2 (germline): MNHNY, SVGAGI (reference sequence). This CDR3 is CASSYGASGGDTQYF. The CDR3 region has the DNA TGTGCCAGCAGTTACGGAGCTAGCGGGGGGGATACGCAGTATTTT.